This T cell receptor (beta chain) originates from a study of blood T cell repertoires in COVID-19 (dated by TCRdb to the early 2020s). Context from the whole study: Samples covering the acute and convalescent phases of COVID-19 were provided by collaborators in the United States, Italy and Spain. Sample metadata almost always included a de-identified subject ID, COVID-19 status, age in years and sex. The material from the prospective study consisted of cDNA or gDNA derived from T cells, B-cell-depleted T cells, or PBMCs. Samples came from the ongoing ImmuneRACE study (first 160 participants) plus 1,254 subjects from 6 global collaborators. Where available, HLA class I and class II types were obtained from metadata supplied by the sample provider rather than from assay-based typing. The dataset comprised deeply sampled blood TCRbeta repertoires from subjects exposed to, actively infected with, or recovered from COVID-19. The repertoires were made available in a free public database intended to serve as a resource for research on the immune response to SARS-CoV-2.

This clone was observed a few times. Its antigen remains undetermined. No per-base quality is available; no much larger clone lies one base away. TCRbeta CDR3 regions were amplified from genomic DNA by means of the immunoSEQ Assay, a bias-controlled multiplex PCR. The published analysis was carried out like this. Within the assay, amplification of reference gene primers was used to estimate how many nucleated cells each sample contained. To quantify the absolute abundance of each unique TCRbeta CDR3 rearrangement, sequence reads were collapsed and filtered. For each sample, productive Simpson clonality was calculated by taking the square root of Simpson's diversity index across productive rearrangements. Here the immuneACCESS table is served through TCRdb, limited to in-frame sequences with V and J called. Missing clones are a known gap in these copies; in checked studies unresolved V genes cover under half, and the rest lacks a known reason. The V and J calls and clone size come from that table; D and trimming were worked out from the DNA. Counted in this sample were 130,000 to 150,000 clones; around 81% of them appeared once. The ten most abundant clones make up roughly 2.9% of the sample.

Overall study results and their limits: Clinical and demographic metadata were provided uncurated, with the amount varying by source and participant.

The collaborating institutions used their own protocols to collect whole blood in K2EDTA tubes. For TCRbeta analysis, collaborators shipped samples as frozen whole blood, isolated PBMCs, or DNA extracted from either of those sample types. CDR1 and CDR2 are read off the germline V gene as SGHTA and FQGNSA. Relative to germline, V is 5 bases shorter and J is 0 bases shorter, with 14 bases between their ends. Including the terminal cysteine and phenylalanine, the CDR3 comprises 16 residues. This entry keeps only the CDR3 DNA: 48 bases, framed from base 1. Specimen: peripheral blood. This clonotype originated in a woman aged 40 to 55 with active or convalescent COVID-19. This chain is built from TRBV7-2 and TRBJ1-3, and possibly TRBD1, on 6 matching bases. Here is the DNA: TGTGCCAGCAGCCGCCGTTCGACAGGCTCTGGAAACACCATATATTTT. Its product reads: CASSRRSTGSGNTIYF.